One sample yielded the 10 T cell receptor beta chains listed below, sequenced in a study of Ad26.COV2.S vaccination and SARS-CoV-2 variants (dated by TCRdb to the early 2020s). This specimen's treatment or condition label, per the study, means: some 20 received Ad26.COV2.S at low or high dose, single or two shots; several received placebo; per-sample allocation not given. Repertoires of vaccine and placebo recipients were sequenced from samples taken on day 63 after the first injection. The method was the immunoSEQ multiplex PCR assay. In its TCRdb copy, this immuneACCESS table keeps in-frame sequences only and misses some clones. Where compared with another copy, unresolved V genes explain less than half of these, and the others have no known cause. The sample records about 400,000 clones, 88% of which are singletons. Of the sample, 3.6% is held by the ten largest clones. Here the sequenced sample was peripheral blood, taken in a trial of Ad26.COV2.S vaccine versus placebo. All receptors come from a person aged 18-60 years who received the Ad26.COV2.S COVID-19 vaccine or a placebo.

CDR3 in DNA: TGTGCCAGCAGCAACGACAACACAGATACGCAGTATTTT. Its translation is CASSNDNTDTQYF. This sequence joins TRBV7-3 and TRBJ2-3, with D uncertain. CDR1 is SGHTA and CDR2 is FQGTGA in the germline V gene. The CDR3 has 13 amino acids. V was shortened by 5 bases and J by 2 bases, with 8 bases between the two germline ends.

For this clone: This same CDR3 is encoded by further DNA sequences in the sample. This chain joins TRBV7-3 and TRBJ2-2; a weak D match, TRBD2 (5 bases). CDR1 SGHTA and CDR2 FQGTGA come from the germline V gene. CDR3 length: 14 amino acids. V lost 5 bases to trimming and J lost 4 bases, with 11 bases between them. The CDR3: CASSLSGATGELFF. In DNA, the CDR3 is TGTGCCAGCAGCCTAAGCGGTGCCACCGGGGAGCTGTTTTTT.

The chain has TRBV7-9 and TRBJ1-1, with TRBD1 matching 8 bases. Germline lookup yields CDR1 SEHNR and CDR2 FQNEAQ (reference sequence). This CDR3 is built from 17 residues. With V trimmed by 5 bases and J by 2 bases, 13 bases remained unmatched. CDR3 amino acids: CASSRPGQETLNTEAFF. CDR3 DNA: TGTGCCAGCAGCCGACCGGGACAGGAAACGCTCAACACTGAAGCTTTCTTT.

This chain connects TRBV7-2 to TRBJ1-1; no reliable D call. Trimming pared 5 bases from V and 0 bases from J, leaving 16 bases between. CDR3 length: 16 residues. Germline V gene lookup returns CDR1 SGHTA and CDR2 FQGNSA. This chain's CDR3 is CASSLQIGRVNTEAFF. Here the CDR3 DNA reads TGTGCCAGCAGCCTTCAAATCGGACGGGTGAACACTGAAGCTTTCTTT.

CDR3: CASTSTGDSYNEQFF. The CDR3 nucleotides are TGTGCCAGCACCTCTACAGGGGACTCCTACAATGAGCAGTTCTTC. The chain uses TRBV9 and TRBJ2-1; TRBD1 matches at 7 bases. Germline-derived CDR1 and CDR2 are SGDLS and YYNGEE. This CDR3 region has 15 residues. V was pared by 6 bases and J by 0 bases, with 6 bases of the junction left unmatched.

The chain has TRBV7-6 and TRBJ1-5, with D unclear. V was clipped by 1 base and J by 6 bases, with 7 bases between them. Germline CDR1 SGHVS, CDR2 FNYEAQ. The CDR3 consists of 13 residues. CDR3 sequence (DNA): TGTGCCAGCAGCTTAGGTGGGCCTCAGCCCCAGCATTTT. It codes for CASSLGGPQPQHF.

The rearrangement uses TRBV10-3 and TRBJ2-6; the D is unclear. The CDR3 spans 14 residues. In germline, CDR1 is ENHRY, CDR2 SYGVKD. Trimming removed 6 bases at V and 6 bases at J, with 12 bases between. The CDR3 spells CAISDPREANVLTF. DNA for the CDR3: TGTGCCATCAGCGACCCAAGGGAGGCCAACGTCCTGACTTTC.

The rearrangement uses TRBV19 and TRBJ2-5, with D perhaps matching TRBD1 or TRBD2 (5 bases each). Germline V CDR1 and CDR2: LNHDA, SQIVND (reference sequence). The CDR3 has 14 residues. V lost 4 bases to trimming and J lost 5 bases, with 14 bases between them. CDR3 sequence reads: CASSTMGTSETQYF. CDR3 nucleotide sequence: TGTGCCAGTAGTACGATGGGGACCTCCGAGACCCAGTACTTC.

The chain links TRBV2 to TRBJ2-2; TRBD1 matches at 9 bases. Germline CDR1 and CDR2: SNHLY and FYNNEI. The ends lost 6 bases at V and 4 bases at J; junction bases unmatched: 6. The CDR3 has 15 amino acids. The CDR3 DNA follows: TGTGCCAGCAGCGTCGGGACAGGGCTCACCGGGGAGCTGTTTTTT. As protein: CASSVGTGLTGELFF. Complete variable domain (other parts from reference TRBV2 and TRBJ2-2): EPEVTQTPSHQVTQMGQEVILRCVPISNHLYFYWYRQILGQKVEFLVSFYNNEISEKSEIFDDQFSVERPDGSNFTLKIRSTKLEDSAMYFCASSVGTGLTGELFFGEGSRLTVL.

Only a few counts were recorded for this clone. The chain combines TRBV4-3 with TRBJ2-1; 8 bases map to TRBD1. In germline, CDR1 is LGHNA, CDR2 YSLEER. The V gene end was trimmed by 3 bases and the J gene end by 1 base; junction bases not matched to a gene: 5. The CDR3 runs 16 residues. This CDR3 is CASSQRTGWSYNEQFF. The CDR3, as DNA: TGCGCCAGCAGCCAGAGGACAGGGTGGTCCTACAATGAGCAGTTCTTC.